This T cell receptor beta chain was documented in a study of cytomegalovirus exposure and HLA in healthy donors. The PCR made use of 60 Vbeta and 13 Jbeta primers. Profiling relied on immunoSEQ multiplex PCR, and the TCRdb table lists in-frame clones only, not all of them. This sample has under 170,000 clones; less than 85% occur once, and the top ten carry around 6.3%. After removal of 1 base from V and 1 base from J, the junction contained 1 base not matched to a gene. This CDR3 has 14 residues. Germline CDR1 and CDR2: SGHRS and YFSETQ. These donors counted as nominally healthy when sampled, but unrecorded immune exposures were likely.

The gene calls are TRBV5-1 and TRBJ1-1; 7 nucleotides line up with TRBD1. This sequence was found in a man in his forties or fifties in good health and CMV-seropositive. The sequencing sample was made of PBMCs. The CDR3: CASSLPGGNTEAFF. The DNA of the CDR3 is TGCGCCAGCAGCTTGCCAGGGGGGAACACTGAAGCTTTCTTT. Combining the CDR3 with reference TRBV5-1 and TRBJ1-1 gives the whole variable domain KAGVTQTPRYLIKTRGQQVTLSCSPISGHRSVSWYQQTPGQGLQFLFEYFSETQRNKGNFPGRFSGRQFSNSRSEMNVSTLELGDSALYLCASSLPGGNTEAFFGQGTRLTVV.